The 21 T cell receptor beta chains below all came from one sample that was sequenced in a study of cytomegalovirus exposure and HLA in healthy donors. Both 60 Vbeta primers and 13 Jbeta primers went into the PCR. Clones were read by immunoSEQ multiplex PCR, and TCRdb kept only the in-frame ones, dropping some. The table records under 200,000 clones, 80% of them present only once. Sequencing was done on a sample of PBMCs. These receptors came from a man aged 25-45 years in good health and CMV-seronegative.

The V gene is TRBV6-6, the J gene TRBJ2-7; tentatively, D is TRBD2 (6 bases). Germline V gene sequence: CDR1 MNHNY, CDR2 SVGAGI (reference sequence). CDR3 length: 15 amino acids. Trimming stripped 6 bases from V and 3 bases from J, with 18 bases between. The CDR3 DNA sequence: TGTGCCAGCAGGTGGGCACACGGGGGAGACTACGAGCAGTACTTC. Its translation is CASRWAHGGDYEQYF.

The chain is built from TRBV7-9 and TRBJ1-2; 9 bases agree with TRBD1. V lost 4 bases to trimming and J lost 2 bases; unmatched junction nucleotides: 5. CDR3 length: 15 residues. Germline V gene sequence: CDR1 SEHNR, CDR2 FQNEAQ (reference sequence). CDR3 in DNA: TGTGCCAGCAGCTCCCACAGGGGGCAGAACTATGGCTACACCTTC. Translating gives CASSSHRGQNYGYTF.

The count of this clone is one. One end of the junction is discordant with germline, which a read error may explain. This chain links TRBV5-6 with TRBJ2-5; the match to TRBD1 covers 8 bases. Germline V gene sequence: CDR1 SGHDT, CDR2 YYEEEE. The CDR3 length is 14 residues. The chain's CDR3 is CANSLTGAVKTQYF. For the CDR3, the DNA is TGTGCCAACAGCTTGACAGGGGCGGTGAAGACCCAGTACTTC.

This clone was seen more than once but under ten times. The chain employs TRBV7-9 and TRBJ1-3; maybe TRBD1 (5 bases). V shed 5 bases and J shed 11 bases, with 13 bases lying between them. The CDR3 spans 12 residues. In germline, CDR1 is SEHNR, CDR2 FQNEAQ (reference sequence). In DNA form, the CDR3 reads TGTGCCAGCAGCCCGGACGGGGGGGCCATATATTTT. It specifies CASSPDGGAIYF.

The chain's CDR3 is CASSARPTAGTKYSGNTIYF. CDR3 DNA sequence: TGTGCCAGCAGCGCCCGCCCCACAGCAGGAACCAAGTATTCTGGAAACACCATATATTTT. The chain joins TRBV9 to TRBJ1-3; D is uncertain. The germline CDR1 and CDR2 sequences are SGDLS and YYNGEE. V was pared by 3 bases and J by 1 base, with 26 bases between. The CDR3 has 20 amino acids. Complete variable domain (other parts from reference TRBV9 and TRBJ1-3): DSGVTQTPKHLITATGQRVTLRCSPRSGDLSVYWYQQSLDQGLQFLIQYYNGEERAKGNILERFSAQQFPDLHSELNLSSLELGDSALYFCASSARPTAGTKYSGNTIYFGEGSWLTVV.

CDR3 nucleotide sequence: TGTGCCAGCAGTTTCTCTGGGGCAGCGAGCTCCTACGAGCAGTACTTC. This sequence encodes CASSFSGAASSYEQYF. The chain joins TRBV27 to TRBJ2-7, with D possibly TRBD1 on 5 matching bases. In germline, CDR1 is MNHEY, CDR2 SMNVEV (reference sequence). This CDR3 has 16 amino acids. Deletions cut 3 bases from V and 0 bases from J, with 15 bases between.

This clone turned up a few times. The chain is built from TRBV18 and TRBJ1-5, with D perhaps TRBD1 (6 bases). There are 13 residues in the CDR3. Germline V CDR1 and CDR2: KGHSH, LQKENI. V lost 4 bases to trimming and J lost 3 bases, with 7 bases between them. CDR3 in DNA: TGTGCCAGCTCACGGACAGACAATCAGCCCCAGCATTTT. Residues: CASSRTDNQPQHF.

The CDR3 nucleotides read TGTGCCAGCAGTTTGACTAGCTCCTACTCCTACGAGCAGTACTTC. Translated: CASSLTSSYSYEQYF. The chain recombines TRBV27 with TRBJ2-7, with 7 bases aligning to TRBD2. This CDR3 comprises 15 residues. The germline CDR1 and CDR2 sequences are MNHEY and SMNVEV (reference sequence). Losses at the gene ends were 3 bases for V and 0 bases for J; bases not matched to a gene: 5.

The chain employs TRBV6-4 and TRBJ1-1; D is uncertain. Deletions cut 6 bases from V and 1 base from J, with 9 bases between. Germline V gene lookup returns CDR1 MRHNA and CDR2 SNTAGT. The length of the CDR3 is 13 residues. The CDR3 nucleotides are TGTGCCAGCAGCCCGGGAGGGAACACTGAAGCTTTCTTT. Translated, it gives CASSPGGNTEAFF.

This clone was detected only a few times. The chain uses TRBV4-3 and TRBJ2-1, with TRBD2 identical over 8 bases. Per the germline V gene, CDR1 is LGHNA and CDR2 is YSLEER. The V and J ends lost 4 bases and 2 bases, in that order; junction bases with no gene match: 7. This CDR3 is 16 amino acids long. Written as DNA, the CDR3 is TGCGCCAGCAGCCGCCTACAGCGGGGGACCTACAATGAGCAGTTCTTC. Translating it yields CASSRLQRGTYNEQFF.

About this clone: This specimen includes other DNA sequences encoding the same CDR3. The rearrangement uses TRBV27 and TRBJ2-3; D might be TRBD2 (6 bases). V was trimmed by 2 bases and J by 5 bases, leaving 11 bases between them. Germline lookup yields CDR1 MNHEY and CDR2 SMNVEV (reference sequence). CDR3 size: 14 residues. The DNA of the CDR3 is TGTGCCAGCAGTTTAGGAGGGCCTCTAGATACGCAGTATTTT. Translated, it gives CASSLGGPLDTQYF.

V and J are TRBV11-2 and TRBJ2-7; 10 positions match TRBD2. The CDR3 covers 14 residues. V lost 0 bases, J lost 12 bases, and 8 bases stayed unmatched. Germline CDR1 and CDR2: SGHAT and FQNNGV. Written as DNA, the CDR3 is TGTGCCAGCAGCTTAGATCTGGTAGCGGGAGGCCCGTACTTC. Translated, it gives CASSLDLVAGGPYF. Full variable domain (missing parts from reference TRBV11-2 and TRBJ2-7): EAGVAQSPRYKIIEKRQSVAFWCNPISGHATLYWYQQILGQGPKLLIQFQNNGVVDDSQLPKDRFSAERLKGVDSTLKIQPAKLEDSAVYLCASSLDLVAGGPYFGPGTRLTVT.

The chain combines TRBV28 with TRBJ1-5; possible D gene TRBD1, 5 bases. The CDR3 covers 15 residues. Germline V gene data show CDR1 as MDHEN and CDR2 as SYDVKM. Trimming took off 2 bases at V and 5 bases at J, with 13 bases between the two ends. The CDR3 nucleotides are TGTGCCAGCAGTTTAGGAGGGGCGGTCCATCAGCCCCAGCATTTT. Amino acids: CASSLGGAVHQPQHF.

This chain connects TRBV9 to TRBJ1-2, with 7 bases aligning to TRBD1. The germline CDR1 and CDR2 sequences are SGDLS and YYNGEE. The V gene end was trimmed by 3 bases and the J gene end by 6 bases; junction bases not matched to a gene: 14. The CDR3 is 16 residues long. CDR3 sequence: CASSEPPIGTDDGYTF. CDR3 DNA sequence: TGTGCCAGCAGCGAGCCCCCTATCGGGACAGATGATGGCTACACCTTC.

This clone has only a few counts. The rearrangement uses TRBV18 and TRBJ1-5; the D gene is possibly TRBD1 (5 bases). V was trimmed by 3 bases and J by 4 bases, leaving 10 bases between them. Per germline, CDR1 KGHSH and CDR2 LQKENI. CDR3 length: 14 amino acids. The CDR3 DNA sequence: TGTGCCAGCTCACCGATTAAGGGGAATCAGCCCCAGCATTTT. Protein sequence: CASSPIKGNQPQHF.

DNA for the CDR3: TGTGCCAGCAACGAAGTAGTGGGCAATCAGCCCCAGCATTTT. Translating gives CASNEVVGNQPQHF. The rearrangement uses TRBV7-8 and TRBJ1-5; D is undetermined. Germline loops: CDR1 SGHVS, CDR2 FQNEAQ. The CDR3 is 14 residues long. Trimming took off 7 bases at V and 2 bases at J, with 12 bases between the two ends.

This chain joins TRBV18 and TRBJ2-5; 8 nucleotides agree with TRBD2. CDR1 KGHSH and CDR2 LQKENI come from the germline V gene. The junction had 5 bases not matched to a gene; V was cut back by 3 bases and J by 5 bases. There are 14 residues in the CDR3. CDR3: CASSPELAEETQYF. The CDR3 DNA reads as TGTGCCAGCTCACCGGAACTAGCGGAGGAGACCCAGTACTTC.

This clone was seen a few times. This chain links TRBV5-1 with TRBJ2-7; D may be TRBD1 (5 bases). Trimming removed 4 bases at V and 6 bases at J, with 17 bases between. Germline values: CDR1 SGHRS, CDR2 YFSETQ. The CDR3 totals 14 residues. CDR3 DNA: TGCGCCAGCAGCCCCGCTACAGGCCCTGTCGAGCAGTACTTC. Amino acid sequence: CASSPATGPVEQYF.

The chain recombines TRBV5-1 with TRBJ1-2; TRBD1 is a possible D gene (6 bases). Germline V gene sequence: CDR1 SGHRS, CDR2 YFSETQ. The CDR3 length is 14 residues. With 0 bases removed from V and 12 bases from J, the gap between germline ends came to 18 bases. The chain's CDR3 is CASSLERGGDKHTF. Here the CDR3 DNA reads TGCGCCAGCAGCTTGGAAAGGGGGGGCGATAAACACACCTTC. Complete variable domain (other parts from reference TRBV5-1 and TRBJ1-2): KAGVTQTPRYLIKTRGQQVTLSCSPISGHRSVSWYQQTPGQGLQFLFEYFSETQRNKGNFPGRFSGRQFSNSRSEMNVSTLELGDSALYLCASSLERGGDKHTFGSGTRLTVV.

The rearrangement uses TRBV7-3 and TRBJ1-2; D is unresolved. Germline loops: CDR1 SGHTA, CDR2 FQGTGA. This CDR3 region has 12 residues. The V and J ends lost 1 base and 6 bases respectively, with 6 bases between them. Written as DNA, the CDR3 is TGTGCCAGCAGCTTAAACGGGAATGGCTACACCTTC. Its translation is CASSLNGNGYTF.

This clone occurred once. The CDR3 reads CAWSVSTGGDTQYF. In DNA form, the CDR3 reads TGTGCCTGGAGTGTATCAACAGGGGGCGATACGCAGTATTTT. The genes are TRBV30 and TRBJ2-3; 9 nucleotides align to TRBD1. Germline loops: CDR1 GTSNPN, CDR2 SVGIG (reference sequence). CDR3 length equals 14 residues. The V segment lost 0 bases and the J segment 6 bases; nucleotides outside the gene matches: 4.